A single sample gave rise to the 21 T cell receptor beta chains below, sequenced in a study of blood T cell repertoires in COVID-19. The data were produced by immunoSEQ multiplex PCR, yet TCRdb's version contains in-frame clones alone and is incomplete. The sample records roughly 250,000 clones, 65% to 85% being singletons. Sequencing was done on a sample of peripheral blood. The receptors derive from a woman aged 40 to 50 with active or convalescent COVID-19.

This chain connects TRBV14 to TRBJ1-2; D ambiguous. The CDR3 is 13 residues long. V was clipped by 0 bases and J by 5 bases, with 7 bases between them. Per the germline V gene, CDR1 is SGHDN and CDR2 is FVKESK. CDR3 loop: CASSQERGYGYTF. The DNA for the CDR3 is TGTGCCAGCAGCCAAGAGAGAGGGTATGGCTACACCTTC.

The chain couples TRBV2 to TRBJ1-5; D gene uncertain. The CDR3 consists of 13 residues. Germline CDR1 reads SNHLY; CDR2 reads FYNNEI. Trimming took off 5 bases at V and 2 bases at J, with 7 bases between the two ends. CDR3: CASSTEGNQPQHF. Here the CDR3 DNA reads TGTGCCAGCAGTACTGAGGGCAATCAGCCCCAGCATTTT.

This rearrangement joins TRBV10-3 to TRBJ2-3, with 8 nucleotides matching TRBD2. The CDR3 consists of 16 residues. With V trimmed by 0 bases and J by 6 bases, 8 bases remained unmatched. Germline loops: CDR1 ENHRY, CDR2 SYGVKD. CDR3 protein: CAISESSGGRADTQYF. As DNA, the CDR3 is TGTGCCATCAGTGAGTCGTCGGGGGGGCGGGCGGATACGCAGTATTTT.

The chain uses TRBV19 and TRBJ1-2; 7 bases agree with TRBD1. This CDR3 comprises 15 residues. Germline V CDR1 and CDR2: LNHDA, SQIVND (reference sequence). With V trimmed by 3 bases and J by 3 bases, 7 bases remained unmatched. CDR3 bases: TGTGCCAGTAGTATCAACTACAGGGGTGACTATGGCTACACCTTC. This translates into CASSINYRGDYGYTF.

The rearrangement joins TRBV6-1 to TRBJ1-1, with 8 positions matching TRBD1. Per the germline V gene, CDR1 is MNHNS and CDR2 is SASEGT. The CDR3 contains 16 residues. Trimming took 4 bases from V and 0 from J; bases not matched to a gene: 7. The CDR3 bases are TGTGCCAGCAGTGGGGGGCGGACAGGGATGAACACTGAAGCTTTCTTT. It encodes CASSGGRTGMNTEAFF.

Concerning this clone: One junction end does not reproduce the germline sequence, and a read error may be involved. V usage is TRBV7-7 and J usage is TRBJ1-3; the D gene is possibly TRBD1 (5 bases). This CDR3 region has 13 residues. Germline CDR1 reads SSHAT; CDR2 reads FNYEAQ (reference sequence). CDR3 loop: CASSLDRGDTIYF. In DNA form, the CDR3 reads TGTGCTAGCAGCTTAGACCGGGGGGACACCATATATTTT.

The chain links TRBV4-1 to TRBJ1-2, with 8 bases matching TRBD1. V shed 3 bases and J 2 bases; nucleotides not matched to a gene: 8. The CDR3 covers 16 residues. Per the germline V gene, CDR1 is MGHRA and CDR2 is YSYEKL. The CDR3 DNA follows: TGCGCCAGCAGCCACCAAGCGGCAGGGGGCAACTATGGCTACACCTTC. Its translation is CASSHQAAGGNYGYTF.

This clone was counted a single time. This chain uses TRBV18 with TRBJ1-6, with D perhaps matching TRBD1 (5 bases). CDR1 KGHSH and CDR2 LQKENI come from the germline V gene. V lost 4 bases and J 5 bases, leaving 18 bases between the germline ends. CDR3 length: 17 amino acids. CDR3 sequence reads: CASSRSFGGLNNSPLHF. CDR3 sequence (DNA): TGTGCCAGCTCACGTTCGTTCGGGGGTTTGAATAATTCACCCCTCCACTTT.

The rearrangement links TRBV9 to TRBJ2-5; tentatively, D is TRBD1 (6 bases). CDR1 and CDR2 (germline): SGDLS, YYNGEE. The CDR3 runs 16 residues. V was trimmed by 0 bases and J by 6 bases, leaving 18 bases between them. The CDR3 sequence: CASSVGTEGDGKTQYF. CDR3 in DNA: TGTGCCAGCAGCGTAGGGACAGAGGGGGACGGAAAGACCCAGTACTTC.

The chain links TRBV5-1 to TRBJ1-1; D is possibly TRBD1 (6 bases). The germline V and J ends were trimmed by 1 base and 0 bases, with 10 bases remaining between them. Per the germline V gene, CDR1 is SGHRS and CDR2 is YFSETQ. The CDR3 sequence is 15 residues long. Here the CDR3 reads CASSLNTGMNTEAFF. The CDR3 DNA is TGCGCCAGCAGCTTGAATACAGGGATGAACACTGAAGCTTTCTTT.

The chain employs TRBV28 and TRBJ2-6; D unresolved. The germline CDR1 and CDR2 sequences are MDHEN and SYDVKM. The CDR3 loop spans 13 amino acids. Trimming removed 10 bases at V and 2 bases at J, with 9 bases between. CDR3 sequence reads: CATYHPGANVLTF. CDR3 DNA: TGTGCCACCTACCATCCTGGGGCCAACGTCCTGACTTTC. Combining the CDR3 with reference TRBV28 and TRBJ2-6 gives the whole variable domain DVKVTQSSRYLVKRTGEKVFLECVQDMDHENMFWYRQDPGLGLRLIYFSYDVKMKEKGDIPEGYSVSREKKERFSLILESASTNQTSMYLCATYHPGANVLTFGAGSRLTVL.

V gene TRBV20-1 combines with J gene TRBJ2-5, with 8 bases identical to TRBD2. The V gene end was trimmed by 3 bases and the J gene end by 5 bases; junction bases not matched to a gene: 11. Germline-derived CDR1 and CDR2 are DFQATT and SNEGSKA (reference sequence). This CDR3 comprises 15 residues. CDR3 DNA: TGCAGTGCTAGTGAAGCGGGGGACGGTAGGGAGACCCAGTACTTC. It codes for CSASEAGDGRETQYF.

The CDR3 DNA follows: TGTGCCAGCAGCTTGGACGGTAATCAGCCCCAGCATTTT. Its protein product is CASSLDGNQPQHF. The chain links TRBV5-4 to TRBJ1-5, with D uncertain. V dropped 0 bases and J dropped 4 bases, with 5 bases sitting between them. Germline CDR1 is SGHNT and CDR2 is YYREEE (reference sequence). CDR3 length equals 13 residues.

The V call is TRBV25-1, the J call TRBJ1-1; 7 bases match TRBD1. The CDR3 consists of 14 residues. Germline CDR1 is MGHDK and CDR2 is SYGVNS. V was pared by 6 bases and J by 1 base, with 5 bases of the junction left unmatched. CDR3 bases: TGTGCCAGCAGGGAGACAGGGAGGAACACTGAAGCTTTCTTT. Protein: CASRETGRNTEAFF.

This clone was seen a few times. The chain combines TRBV11-3 with TRBJ2-2; 7 bases map to TRBD2. The CDR3 has 17 residues. Germline lookup yields CDR1 SGHNT and CDR2 YENEEA. V lost 5 bases and J lost 1; bases outside the gene matches: 10. The CDR3 nucleotides are TGTGCCAGCAGCCCCGGGAGGTTCTATGAGAACACCGGGGAGCTGTTTTTT. Translating it yields CASSPGRFYENTGELFF. Looking up the rest from reference TRBV11-3 and TRBJ2-2 gives the full variable domain: EAGVVQSPRYKIIEKKQPVAFWCNPISGHNTLYWYLQNLGQGPELLIRYENEEAVDDSQLPKDRFSAERLKGVDSTLKIQPAELGDSAVYLCASSPGRFYENTGELFFGEGSRLTVL.

The chain joins TRBV2 to TRBJ2-6; D gene unclear. V lost 8 bases to trimming and J lost 0 bases, with 8 bases between them. The CDR3 loop spans 14 amino acids. Germline CDR1 is SNHLY and CDR2 is FYNNEI. The DNA for the CDR3 is TGTGCCAGCTCCCGGAGCTCTGGGGCCAACGTCCTGACTTTC. Amino acids: CASSRSSGANVLTF.

This chain joins TRBV1 and TRBJ2-7; the table's D call of TRBD1 was not tested on the DNA. TRBV1 is a recognized pseudogene. The CDR3 is 13 amino acids. In nucleotides, the CDR3 is TGCACCAGCAGCCTGGGACAGGGGTACGAGCAGTACGTC. It encodes CTSSLGQGYEQYV.

The chain uses TRBV5-1 and TRBJ1-1; TRBD1 is a possible D gene (6 bases). Germline values: CDR1 SGHRS, CDR2 YFSETQ. CDR3 size: 16 residues. The V end lost 4 bases, the J end lost 0 bases, and 16 bases lay between the germline ends. CDR3 sequence (DNA): TGCGCCAGCAGCCTTAGGGACATAGGGATGAACACTGAAGCTTTCTTT. Translation: CASSLRDIGMNTEAFF. The full variable domain, its missing parts supplied by reference TRBV5-1 and TRBJ1-1, is KAGVTQTPRYLIKTRGQQVTLSCSPISGHRSVSWYQQTPGQGLQFLFEYFSETQRNKGNFPGRFSGRQFSNSRSEMNVSTLELGDSALYLCASSLRDIGMNTEAFFGQGTRLTVV.

The chain recombines TRBV11-2 with TRBJ2-3; a weak D match, TRBD2 (6 bases). Trimming removed 4 bases at V and 3 bases at J, with 20 bases between. CDR1 and CDR2 (germline): SGHAT, FQNNGV. CDR3 length equals 17 residues. Here the CDR3 DNA reads TGTGCCAGCAGCTCTCACCGTTCGGGACTTGATACAGATACGCAGTATTTT. This sequence encodes CASSSHRSGLDTDTQYF.

CDR3 amino acids: CASSIGQASNYGYTF. Here the CDR3 DNA reads TGTGCCAGCAGTATTGGACAGGCGTCTAACTATGGCTACACCTTC. V and J are TRBV6-5 and TRBJ1-2; 7 nucleotides line up with TRBD1. Germline V gene lookup returns CDR1 MNHEY and CDR2 SVGAGI. V dropped 5 bases and J dropped 0; count of bases not matched to a gene: 6. This CDR3 is 15 amino acids long.

This chain uses TRBV11-3 with TRBJ1-1; D ambiguous. The germline V gene has CDR1 SGHNT and CDR2 YENEEA. V lost 5 bases and J lost 4, with 14 bases in between. The CDR3 runs 14 residues. CDR3 amino acids: CASSSRGGGTEAFF. The CDR3 DNA reads as TGTGCCAGCAGCAGCCGGGGTGGTGGCACTGAAGCTTTCTTT.